This TCR beta chain was sequenced in a study of blood T cell repertoires in COVID-19. Overall study context: Whether acute or convalescent, the COVID-19 samples came from the United States, Italy and Spain.

V lost 4 bases, J lost 4 bases, and 8 bases lay in between. Germline-derived CDR1 and CDR2 are KGHSH and LQKENI. The CDR3 runs to 13 residues. TCRdb's table, derived via immunoSEQ multiplex PCR, lists solely in-frame clones and lacks some. This sample has 50,000 to 55,000 clones, with roughly 87% found just once. The chain carries TRBV18 and TRBJ1-5, with D hard to call. The sample taken for sequencing was peripheral blood. The source is a human donor with active COVID-19. The donor label of this sample is uncertain. CDR3 protein: CASSQSTNQPQHF. The DNA for the CDR3 is TGTGCCAGCTCACAGAGTACTAATCAGCCCCAGCATTTT.